These T cell receptor beta chains were read from a single sample in a study of CD8 T cells in ankylosing spondylitis. Each CDR3 protein gets one entry after TCRdb re-called the 5' RACE reads with MiXCR. The data contain some 130,000 distinct CDR3 sequences, approximately 10% of them singletons. The material sequenced was blood, either unsorted or a sorted T cell fraction (not recorded which). These TCRs come from a male donor with ankylosing spondylitis or in good health (not recorded which). CDR3s include the opening cysteine and the closing phenylalanine or tryptophan. The D gene is left open where the match is weak. Some rows mark clone size as missing; the rest say once, few, many or name a class of expanded clone.

V gene: TRBV12-3/TRBV12-4; clone size: NA; D gene: NA; J gene: TRBJ2-7; CDR3 DNA: TGTGCCAGCAGTCTCGCGGGGACCTACGAGCAGTACTTC; CDR3 protein: CASSLAGTYEQYF
V gene: TRBV5-1; clone size: NA; D gene: NA; J gene: TRBJ1-2; CDR3 DNA: TGCGCCAGCAGCTTGCATGGGGGCCAACCTAACTATGGCTACACCTTC; CDR3 protein: CASSLHGGQPNYGYTF
V gene: TRBV12-3/TRBV12-4; clone size: many; D gene: TRBD2; J gene: TRBJ2-7; CDR3 DNA: TGTGCCAGCAGTTTAAGGGGACTAGCCTACGAGCAGTACTTC; CDR3 protein: CASSLRGLAYEQYF
V gene: TRBV12-3/TRBV12-4; clone size: many; D gene: NA; J gene: TRBJ2-1; CDR3 DNA: TGTGCCAGCAGTGCCCTGGGGTATGGGAACAATGAGCAGTTCTTC; CDR3 protein: CASSALGYGNNEQFF
V gene: TRBV24-1; clone size: NA; D gene: TRBD2; J gene: TRBJ2-3; CDR3 DNA: TGTGCCACCAGTGAGTGGACTAGCGGGAGCAAAGATACGCAGTATTTT; CDR3 protein: CATSEWTSGSKDTQYF
V gene: TRBV11-1; clone size: few; D gene: TRBD1; J gene: TRBJ2-7; CDR3 DNA: TGTGCCAGCAGCGTAATCCGGACAGGGGGCAATTCTCGCTCCTACGAGCAGTACTTC; CDR3 protein: CASSVIRTGGNSRSYEQYF
V gene: TRBV19; clone size: many; D gene: TRBD1; J gene: TRBJ2-1; CDR3 DNA: TGTGCCATCAGATGGGGACAGTCCTACAATGAGCAGTTCTTC; CDR3 protein: CAIRWGQSYNEQFF
V gene: TRBV20-1; clone size: few; D gene: TRBD1; J gene: TRBJ2-3; CDR3 DNA: TGCAGTGCTAGAAAACGGGACAGGAGACGGCTTACTAGCACAGATACGCAGTATTTT; CDR3 protein: CSARKRDRRRLTSTDTQYF
V gene: TRBV7-2; clone size: many; D gene: NA; J gene: TRBJ1-2; CDR3 DNA: TGTGCCAGCAGCCCGAATAACGGAAACTATGGCTACACCTTC; CDR3 protein: CASSPNNGNYGYTF
V gene: TRBV27; clone size: many; D gene: NA; J gene: TRBJ2-2; CDR3 DNA: TGTGCCAGCAAGGGGGGGAACACCGGGGAGCTGTTTTTT; CDR3 protein: CASKGGNTGELFF
V gene: TRBV11-2; clone size: few; D gene: TRBD2; J gene: TRBJ2-1; CDR3 DNA: TGTGCCAGCAGCTTCCCCCTAGCGGGAGGGAGCTCCTACAATGAGCAGTTCTTC; CDR3 protein: CASSFPLAGGSSYNEQFF
V gene: TRBV5-1; clone size: many; D gene: NA; J gene: TRBJ2-5; CDR3 DNA: TGCGCCAGCAGCAGTTACTGGGACGGAGAAGAGACCCAGTACTTC; CDR3 protein: CASSSYWDGEETQYF
V gene: TRBV5-1; clone size: many; D gene: TRBD1; J gene: TRBJ2-7; CDR3 DNA: TGCGCCAGCAGCGAGGGACAGGAGGGCCTCTACGAGCAGTACTTC; CDR3 protein: CASSEGQEGLYEQYF
V gene: TRBV9; clone size: NA; D gene: NA; J gene: TRBJ2-1; CDR3 DNA: TGTGCCAGCAGCGTAGAGGTTAGCTCGCTTGGGGTGTTCTTC; CDR3 protein: CASSVEVSSLGVFF
V gene: TRBV7-2; clone size: many; D gene: TRBD2; J gene: TRBJ2-7; CDR3 DNA: TGTGCCAGCAGCTCAGGACTAGGTTCCTCCTACGAGCAGTACTTC; CDR3 protein: CASSSGLGSSYEQYF
V gene: TRBV6-1; clone size: few; D gene: NA; J gene: TRBJ2-7; CDR3 DNA: TGTGCCAGCAGTGAAGGGGCAGGGATTTCCTACGAGCAGTACTTC; CDR3 protein: CASSEGAGISYEQYF
V gene: TRBV7-2; clone size: many; D gene: NA; J gene: TRBJ2-1; CDR3 DNA: TGTGCCAGCAGCTTAGTTTCCAATGAGCAGTTCTTC; CDR3 protein: CASSLVSNEQFF
V gene: TRBV12-3/TRBV12-4; clone size: many; D gene: NA; J gene: TRBJ1-2; CDR3 DNA: TGTGCCAGCAGAGAGGGGGTAGGCTACACCTTC; CDR3 protein: CASREGVGYTF
V gene: TRBV6-1; clone size: NA; D gene: TRBD1; J gene: TRBJ1-1; CDR3 DNA: TGTGCCAGCACTCTAACAGGGGGCGATGAAGCTTTCTTT; CDR3 protein: CASTLTGGDEAFF
V gene: TRBV7-2; clone size: many; D gene: NA; J gene: TRBJ2-2; CDR3 DNA: TGTGCCAGCAGCCGCGTCACCGGGGAGCTGTTTTTT; CDR3 protein: CASSRVTGELFF
V gene: TRBV20-1; clone size: few; D gene: NA; J gene: TRBJ1-1; CDR3 DNA: TGCAGTGCTAGTTCCGAGGTTGGGGTCACTGAAGCTTTCTTT; CDR3 protein: CSASSEVGVTEAFF
V gene: TRBV12-3/TRBV12-4; clone size: few; D gene: NA; J gene: TRBJ2-4; CDR3 DNA: TGTGCCAGCAAAGACTGGAGAATAGCCAAAAACATTCAGTACTTC; CDR3 protein: CASKDWRIAKNIQYF
V gene: TRBV25-1; clone size: NA; D gene: NA; J gene: TRBJ1-1; CDR3 DNA: TGTGCCAGCAGTGATGAGGTCGGGGGGCGTTCGGCTTTCTTT; CDR3 protein: CASSDEVGGRSAFF